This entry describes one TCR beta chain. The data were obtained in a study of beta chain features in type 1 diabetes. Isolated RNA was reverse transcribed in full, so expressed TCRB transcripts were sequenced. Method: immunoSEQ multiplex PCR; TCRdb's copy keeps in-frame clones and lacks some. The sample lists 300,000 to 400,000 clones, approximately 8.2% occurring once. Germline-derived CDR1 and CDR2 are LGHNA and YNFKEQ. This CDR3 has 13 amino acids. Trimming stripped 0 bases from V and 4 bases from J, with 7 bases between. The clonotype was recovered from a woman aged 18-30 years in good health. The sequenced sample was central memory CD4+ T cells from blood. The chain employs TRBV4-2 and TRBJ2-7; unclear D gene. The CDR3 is CASSQEWQYEQYF. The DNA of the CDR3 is TGTGCCAGCAGCCAAGAATGGCAGTACGAGCAGTACTTC.